This entry concerns a single T cell receptor (beta chain). Its target is unknown. This sample was taken from a study of cytomegalovirus exposure and HLA in healthy donors. The study, taken as a whole, reports: The tendency of first-cohort TCR clusters to co-occur in the 90 to 150 validation repertoires emerged from a later analysis. Investigators reported approximately 150 TCR beta chains as tied to cytomegalovirus. Rarity characterized most TCR sequences, yet some public TCRs appeared in many donors.

Generated by immunoSEQ multiplex PCR, the TCRdb table keeps only in-frame clones and is missing some. In the table there are tens of thousands of clones, 94% of which are singletons. V dropped 4 bases and J dropped 5 bases, with 6 bases sitting between them. The CDR3 totals 13 residues. Germline CDR1 reads MRHNA; CDR2 reads SNTAGT. Sequencing was carried out using PBMCs. This chain links TRBV6-4 with TRBJ1-6; D not certain. The receptor's source is a woman under 30 in good health and CMV-seronegative. The CDR3, as DNA: TGTGCCAGCAGTGGCGGGGATAATTCACCCCTCCACTTT. Its translation is CASSGGDNSPLHF.